This T cell receptor beta chain originates from a study of T cells after yellow fever vaccination. Trimming stripped 5 bases from V and 10 bases from J, with 21 bases between. CDR1 is SGHRS, CDR2 YFSETQ, per germline. This CDR3 has 15 amino acids. TCRdb reprocessed the 5' RACE reads via MiXCR and lists one record per CDR3 protein. This sample has some 550,000 distinct CDR3 sequences, with 15% to 20% found just once. This clonotype was recorded a few times. The TCR was taken from a man aged 25-45 years who received the YFV17D yellow fever vaccine. The V and J genes are TRBV5-1 and TRBJ1-4; the D gene is possibly TRBD1 (6 bases). Specimen: PBMCs, collected 15 days after the yellow fever booster vaccination. As DNA, the CDR3 is TGCGCCAGCAGGCAGGAGGTCGGGGGGCTCGGAAAACTGTTTTTT. Its translation: CASRQEVGGLGKLFF.